These T cell receptor beta chains were read from a single sample in a study of CD8+ T cells in alopecia areata. Sequenced by immunoSEQ multiplex PCR; TCRdb stores in-frame clones only, minus some. Of more than 150,000 clones in the sample, 40% to 65% are singletons; the top ten hold roughly 21%. This specimen consisted of CD8+ T cells sorted from blood, obtained at week 0. These receptor sequences come from a human donor with alopecia areata. Each CDR3 is given without its conserved first and last residue. D genes are given only for firm matches. Not every row has a clone size; where given, it reads once, few, many or a size class.

clone size: few; V gene: TRBV23-1; D gene: .; CDR3 protein: ASTDKHYGYT
clone size: .; V gene: TRBV29-1; D gene: .; CDR3 protein: SVDVGNTIY
clone size: few; V gene: TRBV29-1; D gene: .; CDR3 protein: SVTGSYTGELF
clone size: .; V gene: TRBV29-1; D gene: .; CDR3 protein: SVVYRDGQNIQY
clone size: .; V gene: TRBV4-3; D gene: .; CDR3 protein: ASSQGVARSGANVLT
clone size: .; V gene: TRBV29-1; D gene: .; CDR3 protein: SGEGARYNEQF
clone size: .; V gene: TRBV27; D gene: TRBD2; CDR3 protein: ASSLIAGGNNEQF
clone size: .; V gene: TRBV30; D gene: TRBD1; CDR3 protein: AWSVGTGRYEQY
clone size: .; V gene: TRBV30; D gene: .; CDR3 protein: AWSVLNTEAF
clone size: .; V gene: TRBV30; D gene: TRBD2; CDR3 protein: ALLAGGSYNEQF
clone size: .; V gene: TRBV5-6; D gene: .; CDR3 protein: ASSLGGVGTEAF
clone size: .; V gene: TRBV7-2; D gene: .; CDR3 protein: ASSLRPVSEQF
clone size: .; V gene: TRBV19; D gene: .; CDR3 protein: ASSTEGSGQF
clone size: .; V gene: TRBV4-1; D gene: TRBD2; CDR3 protein: ASSQELAGFTDTQY
clone size: .; V gene: TRBV10-2; D gene: .; CDR3 protein: ASSREGSSPLH
clone size: .; V gene: TRBV27; D gene: .; CDR3 protein: ASSLRTAYEQY